This T cell receptor (beta chain) was sequenced for a study of cytomegalovirus exposure and HLA in healthy donors. Background on the study: The use of the same platform for the approximately 110 validation repertoires and the approximately 670 first-cohort repertoires was reported by a later analysis.

TCRdb's table, derived via immunoSEQ multiplex PCR, lists solely in-frame clones and lacks some. In the table there are some 140,000 clones, roughly nine tenths of which are singletons. Study results and caveats: Some TCR beta chains (about 180 of them) were listed as cytomegalovirus-associated.

As concerns this clone: Antigen specificity is unknown.

Trimming removed 2 bases from V and 3 bases from J, with 5 bases in between. The CDR3 sequence is 13 residues long. Germline CDR1 is MDHEN and CDR2 is SYDVKM. The chain links TRBV28 to TRBJ2-1; TRBD1 is a possible D gene (5 bases). This TCR was sampled from a young man in good health and CMV-seronegative. Sequences were obtained from PBMCs. CDR3 residues: CASSLRGYNEQFF. CDR3 bases: TGTGCCAGCAGTTTAAGGGGCTACAATGAGCAGTTCTTC.